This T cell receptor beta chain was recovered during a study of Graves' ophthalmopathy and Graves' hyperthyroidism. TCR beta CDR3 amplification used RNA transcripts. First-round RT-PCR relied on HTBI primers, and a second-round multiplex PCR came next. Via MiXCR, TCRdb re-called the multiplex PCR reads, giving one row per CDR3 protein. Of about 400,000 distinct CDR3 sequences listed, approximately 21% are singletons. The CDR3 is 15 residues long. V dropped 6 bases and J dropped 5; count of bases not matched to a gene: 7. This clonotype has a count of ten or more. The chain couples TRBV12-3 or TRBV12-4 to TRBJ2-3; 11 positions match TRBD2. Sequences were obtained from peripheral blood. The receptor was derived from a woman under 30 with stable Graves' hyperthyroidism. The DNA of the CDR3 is TGTGCCAGCAGCCCGCTAGCGGGAGGAGTAGATACGCAGTATTTT. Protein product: CASSPLAGGVDTQYF.